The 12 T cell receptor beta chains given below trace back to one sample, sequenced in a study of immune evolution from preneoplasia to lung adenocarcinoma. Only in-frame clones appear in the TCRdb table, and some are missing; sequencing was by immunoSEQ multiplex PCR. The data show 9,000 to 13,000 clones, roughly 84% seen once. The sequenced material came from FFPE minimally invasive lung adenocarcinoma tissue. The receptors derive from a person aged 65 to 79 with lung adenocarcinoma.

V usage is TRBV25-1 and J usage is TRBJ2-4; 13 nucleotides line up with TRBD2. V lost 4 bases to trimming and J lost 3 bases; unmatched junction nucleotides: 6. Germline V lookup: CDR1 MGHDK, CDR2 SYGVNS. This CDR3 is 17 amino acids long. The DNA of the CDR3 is TGTGCCAGCAGTGCTAAGGGACTAGCGGGAAACAAAAACATTCAGTACTTC. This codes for CASSAKGLAGNKNIQYF.

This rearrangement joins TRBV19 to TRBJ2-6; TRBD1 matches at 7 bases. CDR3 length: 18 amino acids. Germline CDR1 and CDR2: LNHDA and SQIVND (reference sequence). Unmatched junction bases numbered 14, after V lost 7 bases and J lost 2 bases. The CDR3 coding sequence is TGTGCCAGTAACCTGGTACGAAACAGGGGACCTGGGGCCAACGTCCTGACTTTC. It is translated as CASNLVRNRGPGANVLTF.

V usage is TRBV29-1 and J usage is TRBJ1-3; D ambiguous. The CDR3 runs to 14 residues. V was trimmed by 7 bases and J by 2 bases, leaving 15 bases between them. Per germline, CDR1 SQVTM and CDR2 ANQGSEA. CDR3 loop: CSAWSQWPGNTIYF. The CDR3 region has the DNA TGCAGCGCCTGGAGCCAGTGGCCTGGAAACACCATATATTTT.

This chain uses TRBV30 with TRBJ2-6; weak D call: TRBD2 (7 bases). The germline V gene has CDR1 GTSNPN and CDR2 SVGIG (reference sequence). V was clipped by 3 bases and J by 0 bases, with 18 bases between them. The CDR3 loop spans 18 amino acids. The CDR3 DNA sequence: TGTGCCTGGAGGGGGGGGGCAGGCGGTAGCTCTGGGGCCAACGTCCTGACTTTC. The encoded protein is CAWRGGAGGSSGANVLTF. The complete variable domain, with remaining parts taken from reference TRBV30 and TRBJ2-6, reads SQTIHQWPATLVQPVGSPLSLECTVEGTSNPNLYWYRQAAGRGLQLLFYSVGIGQISSEVPQNLSASRPQDRQFILSSKKLLLSDSGFYLCAWRGGAGGSSGANVLTFGAGSRLTVL.

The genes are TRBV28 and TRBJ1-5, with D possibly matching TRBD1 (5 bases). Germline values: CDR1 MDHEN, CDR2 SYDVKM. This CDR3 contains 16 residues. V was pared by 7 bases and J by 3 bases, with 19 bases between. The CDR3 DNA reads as TGTGCCAGCAAAACCGGGAAGAGGGGCGACAATCAGCCCCAGCATTTT. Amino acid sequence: CASKTGKRGDNQPQHF.

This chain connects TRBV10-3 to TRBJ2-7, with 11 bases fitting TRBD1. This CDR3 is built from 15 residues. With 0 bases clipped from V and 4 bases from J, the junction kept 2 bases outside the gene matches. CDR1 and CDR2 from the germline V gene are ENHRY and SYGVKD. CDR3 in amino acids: CAISESDRGQYEQYF. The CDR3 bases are TGTGCCATCAGTGAGTCGGACAGGGGGCAATACGAGCAGTACTTC.

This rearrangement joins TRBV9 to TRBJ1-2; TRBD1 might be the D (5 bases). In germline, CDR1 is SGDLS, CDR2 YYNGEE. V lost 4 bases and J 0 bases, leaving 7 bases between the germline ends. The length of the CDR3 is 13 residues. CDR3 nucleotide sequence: TGTGCCAGCAGCCAGGGAACTAACTATGGCTACACCTTC. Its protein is CASSQGTNYGYTF.

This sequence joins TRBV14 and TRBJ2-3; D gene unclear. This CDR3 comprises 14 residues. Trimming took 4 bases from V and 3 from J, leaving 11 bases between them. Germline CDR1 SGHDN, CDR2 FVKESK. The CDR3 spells CASSPLLRTDTQYF. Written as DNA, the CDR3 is TGTGCCAGCAGCCCACTGCTTCGGACAGATACGCAGTATTTT.

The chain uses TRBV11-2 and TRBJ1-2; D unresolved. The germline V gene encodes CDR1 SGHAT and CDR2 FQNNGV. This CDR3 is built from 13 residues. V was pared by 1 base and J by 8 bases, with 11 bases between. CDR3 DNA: TGTGCCAGCAGCTTAGTAGGCTCCGACGGCTACACCTTC. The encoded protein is CASSLVGSDGYTF.

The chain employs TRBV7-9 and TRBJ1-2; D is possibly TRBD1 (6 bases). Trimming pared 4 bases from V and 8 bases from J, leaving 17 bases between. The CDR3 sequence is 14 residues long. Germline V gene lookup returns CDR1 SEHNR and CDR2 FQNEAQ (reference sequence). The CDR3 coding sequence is TGTGCCAGCAGCTCCCAGGGGACTAAGTCCGGCTACACCTTC. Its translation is CASSSQGTKSGYTF.

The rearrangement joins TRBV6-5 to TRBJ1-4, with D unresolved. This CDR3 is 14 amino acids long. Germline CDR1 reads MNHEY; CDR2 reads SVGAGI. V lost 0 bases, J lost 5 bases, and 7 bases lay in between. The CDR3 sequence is CASSYSGSNEKLFF. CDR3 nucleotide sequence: TGTGCCAGCAGTTACTCGGGCTCCAATGAAAAACTGTTTTTT.

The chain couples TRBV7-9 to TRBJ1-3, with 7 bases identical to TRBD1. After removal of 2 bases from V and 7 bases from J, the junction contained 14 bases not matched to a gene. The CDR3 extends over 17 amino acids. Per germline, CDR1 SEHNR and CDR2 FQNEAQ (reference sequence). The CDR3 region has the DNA TGTGCCAGCAGCTTATCCGCCGGGGACAGCCATCCGAACACCATATATTTT. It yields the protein CASSLSAGDSHPNTIYF.